Listed here are 10 T cell receptor beta chains from one sample, sequenced in a study of blood T cell repertoires in COVID-19. Generated by immunoSEQ multiplex PCR, the TCRdb table keeps only in-frame clones and is missing some. This repertoire shows about 120,000 clones, just under 85% found once; its top ten account for roughly 7%. Input material: peripheral blood. These receptors were collected from a man between 65 and 85 years old with active or convalescent COVID-19.

The V call is TRBV7-3, the J call TRBJ2-6, with 12 positions matching TRBD1. V shed 3 bases, J shed 0 bases, and the junction held 6 bases outside the gene matches. Germline values: CDR1 SGHTA, CDR2 FQGTGA. The CDR3 runs 19 residues. The CDR3 region has the DNA TGTGCCAGCAGCTTGGCCGGGACAGGGGGCCTCTCTGGGGCCAACGTCCTGACTTTC. Amino acid sequence: CASSLAGTGGLSGANVLTF.

The chain joins TRBV9 to TRBJ1-1; TRBD1 matches at 7 bases. The V segment lost 2 bases and the J segment 8 bases; nucleotides outside the gene matches: 3. CDR3 length equals 12 residues. Germline CDR1 is SGDLS and CDR2 is YYNGEE. The CDR3 loop reads CASSVEQGEAFF. The CDR3 DNA is TGTGCCAGCAGCGTTGAACAGGGGGAAGCTTTCTTT.

The genes are TRBV13 and TRBJ1-1; D possibly corresponds to TRBD1 (5 bases). This CDR3 spans 13 amino acids. Germline V gene lookup returns CDR1 PRHDT and CDR2 FYEKMQ (reference sequence). V gave up 8 bases and J gave up 5 bases, with 15 bases separating them. The CDR3 sequence: CASERRGLTEAFF. The CDR3 coding sequence is TGTGCCAGCGAGAGGAGGGGTTTGACTGAAGCTTTCTTT.

The rearrangement uses TRBV11-2 and TRBJ2-7; 9 positions match TRBD1. This CDR3 has 15 amino acids. Germline V gene lookup returns CDR1 SGHAT and CDR2 FQNNGV. V gave up 4 bases and J gave up 5 bases; unmatched junction bases: 9. The CDR3 sequence: CASSSKGDRAHEQYF. The DNA for the CDR3 is TGTGCCAGCAGCTCAAAAGGGGACAGGGCCCACGAGCAGTACTTC. Variable domain in full (rest from reference TRBV11-2 and TRBJ2-7): EAGVAQSPRYKIIEKRQSVAFWCNPISGHATLYWYQQILGQGPKLLIQFQNNGVVDDSQLPKDRFSAERLKGVDSTLKIQPAKLEDSAVYLCASSSKGDRAHEQYFGPGTRLTVT.

V usage is TRBV28 and J usage is TRBJ2-1, with 8 bases fitting TRBD2. The V segment lost 6 bases and the J segment 7 bases; nucleotides outside the gene matches: 5. Germline V gene sequence: CDR1 MDHEN, CDR2 SYDVKM. The CDR3 loop spans 13 amino acids. DNA for the CDR3: TGTGCCAGCAGGGGAGCGGGAGTTAATGAGCAGTTCTTC. Translating gives CASRGAGVNEQFF.

The genes are TRBV6-2 or TRBV6-3 and TRBJ2-1; perhaps TRBD2 as D (7 bases). The CDR3 loop spans 16 amino acids. Trimming cost V 2 bases and J 5 bases, with 16 bases left between them. The V gene's germline CDR1 is MNHEY and CDR2 SVGEGT. Here the CDR3 reads CASSYIGGGRDNEQFF. As DNA, the CDR3 is TGTGCCAGCAGTTACATAGGGGGGGGCCGCGACAATGAGCAGTTCTTC.

J is TRBJ2-7 and V is TRBV28; D is perhaps TRBD1 (5 bases). From germline, CDR1 is MDHEN and CDR2 SYDVKM. CDR3 length: 15 amino acids. V was cut by 4 bases and J by 3 bases, with 16 bases left in between. The DNA for the CDR3 is TGTGCCAGCAGTTCCTCCTCGTTCGGACACTACGAGCAGTACTTC. This encodes CASSSSSFGHYEQYF.

This chain connects TRBV5-5 to TRBJ1-5, with D uncertain. Germline CDR1 and CDR2: SGHKS and YYEKEE (reference sequence). The ends were cut back, 3 bases at V and 0 bases at J, with 7 bases in the middle. This CDR3 region has 14 residues. This chain's CDR3 is CASSSLYSNQPQHF. CDR3 nucleotides: TGTGCCAGCAGCTCCCTTTATAGCAATCAGCCCCAGCATTTT.

This sequence joins TRBV7-2 and TRBJ1-6; 7 bases align to TRBD1. This CDR3 contains 15 residues. Germline V gene data show CDR1 as SGHTA and CDR2 as FQGNSA. V shed 5 bases, J shed 10 bases, and the junction held 11 bases outside the gene matches. The CDR3 protein is CASSPQPDRISPLHF. CDR3 in DNA: TGTGCCAGCAGCCCCCAACCGGACAGGATCTCACCCCTCCACTTT. The full variable domain, its missing parts supplied by reference TRBV7-2 and TRBJ1-6, is GAGVSQSPSNKVTEKGKDVELRCDPISGHTALYWYRQSLGQGLEFLIYFQGNSAPDKSGLPSDRFSAERTGGSVSTLTIQRTQQEDSAVYLCASSPQPDRISPLHFGNGTRLTVT.

The rearrangement joins TRBV29-1 to TRBJ1-1; 7 nucleotides agree with TRBD1. Germline V lookup: CDR1 SQVTM, CDR2 ANQGSEA. Unmatched junction bases numbered 16, after V lost 5 bases and J lost 10 bases. The CDR3 extends over 14 amino acids. CDR3 sequence reads: CSVTPGTAQERAFF. The CDR3 nucleotides are TGCAGCGTTACACCCGGGACAGCCCAAGAAAGAGCTTTCTTT.